The rows below give T cell receptor beta chains drawn from one sample of a study of T cells in Graves' hyperthyroidism and ophthalmopathy. Via MiXCR, TCRdb re-called the multiplex PCR reads, giving one row per CDR3 protein. The sample consists of more than 150,000 distinct CDR3 sequences, about a sixth of them appearing once. Sequencing used blood. The receptors here all came from a woman between 50 and 59 years old with Graves' hyperthyroidism. Each CDR3 is given with its conserved first and last residue. The D gene is left open where the match is weak. The size of a clone is reported for some rows only, either as once, few or many, or as a class for expanded clones.

D gene: -
V gene: TRBV28
clone size: many
J gene: TRBJ1-1
CDR3 protein: CASSLVHNTEAFF
CDR3 DNA: TGTGCCAGCAGTTTGGTCCACAACACTGAAGCTTTCTTT

D gene: -
V gene: TRBV6-2/TRBV6-3
clone size: -
J gene: TRBJ2-1
CDR3 protein: CASRSTSFRQFF
CDR3 DNA: TGTGCCAGCAGATCCACCTCGTTCCGGCAGTTCTTC

D gene: -
V gene: TRBV7-9
clone size: many
J gene: TRBJ2-1
CDR3 protein: CASSFNIYNEQFF
CDR3 DNA: TGTGCCAGCAGCTTTAACATTTACAATGAGCAGTTCTTC

D gene: -
V gene: TRBV9
clone size: many
J gene: TRBJ2-1
CDR3 protein: CASSVDQSAAREQFF
CDR3 DNA: TGTGCCAGCAGCGTAGATCAGTCAGCAGCTAGGGAGCAGTTCTTC

D gene: -
V gene: TRBV12-5
clone size: many
J gene: TRBJ2-5
CDR3 protein: CASGLEVGTQYF
CDR3 DNA: TGTGCTAGTGGTTTGGAAGTGGGGACCCAGTACTTC

D gene: TRBD1
V gene: TRBV6-1
clone size: many
J gene: TRBJ1-2
CDR3 protein: CASSFTGTGSYTF
CDR3 DNA: TGTGCCAGCAGTTTTACCGGGACAGGGAGCTACACCTTC

D gene: TRBD1
V gene: TRBV2
clone size: many
J gene: TRBJ2-2
CDR3 protein: CASRDGQGSTGELFF
CDR3 DNA: TGTGCCAGCAGGGATGGACAGGGTTCCACCGGGGAGCTGTTTTTT

D gene: -
V gene: TRBV6-1
clone size: many
J gene: TRBJ2-7
CDR3 protein: CASRTYEQYF
CDR3 DNA: TGTGCCAGCAGGACCTACGAGCAGTACTTC

D gene: TRBD1
V gene: TRBV4-2
clone size: few
J gene: TRBJ2-7
CDR3 protein: CASSQATGGDYEQYF
CDR3 DNA: TGTGCCAGCAGCCAAGCAACAGGGGGTGATTACGAGCAGTACTTC

D gene: TRBD2
V gene: TRBV5-1
clone size: few
J gene: TRBJ2-1
CDR3 protein: CASSLGASGWDEQFF
CDR3 DNA: TGCGCCAGCAGCTTGGGGGCTAGCGGATGGGATGAGCAGTTCTTC

D gene: -
V gene: TRBV15
clone size: many
J gene: TRBJ2-5
CDR3 protein: CATMDDRGQETQYF
CDR3 DNA: TGTGCCACCATGGACGACAGAGGGCAAGAGACCCAGTACTTC